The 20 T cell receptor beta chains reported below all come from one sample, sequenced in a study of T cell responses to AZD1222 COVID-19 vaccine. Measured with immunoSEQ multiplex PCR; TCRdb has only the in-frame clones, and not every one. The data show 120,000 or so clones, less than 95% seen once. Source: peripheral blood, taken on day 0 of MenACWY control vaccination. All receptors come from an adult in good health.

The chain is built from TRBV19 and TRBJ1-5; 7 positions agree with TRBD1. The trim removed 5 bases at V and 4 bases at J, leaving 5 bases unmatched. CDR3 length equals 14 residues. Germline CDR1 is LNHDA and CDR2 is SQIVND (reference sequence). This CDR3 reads CASSPDRSNQPQHF. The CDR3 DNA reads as TGTGCCAGTAGTCCGGACAGGAGTAATCAGCCCCAGCATTTT.

In DNA form, the CDR3 reads TGCGCCAGCAGCTCCGGATCGGGGGTCTATGGCTACACCTTC. It translates to CASSSGSGVYGYTF. The V call is TRBV5-1, the J call TRBJ1-2; D possibly corresponds to TRBD1 (5 bases). CDR3 length equals 14 residues. V was cut by 3 bases and J by 4 bases, with 13 bases left in between. The germline CDR1 and CDR2 sequences are SGHRS and YFSETQ.

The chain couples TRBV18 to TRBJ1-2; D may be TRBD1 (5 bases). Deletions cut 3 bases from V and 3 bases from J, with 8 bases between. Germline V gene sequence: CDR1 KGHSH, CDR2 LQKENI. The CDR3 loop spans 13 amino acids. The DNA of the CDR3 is TGTGCCAGCTCACCTTCCAGGGACTATGGCTACACCTTC. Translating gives CASSPSRDYGYTF.

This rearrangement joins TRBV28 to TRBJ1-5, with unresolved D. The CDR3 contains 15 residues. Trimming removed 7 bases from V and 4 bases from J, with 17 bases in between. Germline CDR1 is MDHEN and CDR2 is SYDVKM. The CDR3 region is CASTRSHLPNQPQHF. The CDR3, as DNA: TGTGCCAGCACTAGATCCCATTTGCCAAATCAGCCCCAGCATTTT.

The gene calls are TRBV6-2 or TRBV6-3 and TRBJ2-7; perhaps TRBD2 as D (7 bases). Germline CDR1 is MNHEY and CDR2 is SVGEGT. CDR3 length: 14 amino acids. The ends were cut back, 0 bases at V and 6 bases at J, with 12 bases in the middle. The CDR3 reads CASSYSTGRVEQYV. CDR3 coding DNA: TGTGCCAGCAGTTACTCAACAGGGAGGGTCGAGCAGTACGTC.

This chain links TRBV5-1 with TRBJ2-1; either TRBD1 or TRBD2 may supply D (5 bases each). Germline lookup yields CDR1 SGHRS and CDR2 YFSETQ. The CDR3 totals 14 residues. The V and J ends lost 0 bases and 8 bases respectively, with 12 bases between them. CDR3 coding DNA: TGCGCCAGCAGCTTGGCCGGGGCGCTGGATGAGCAGTTCTTC. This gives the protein CASSLAGALDEQFF.

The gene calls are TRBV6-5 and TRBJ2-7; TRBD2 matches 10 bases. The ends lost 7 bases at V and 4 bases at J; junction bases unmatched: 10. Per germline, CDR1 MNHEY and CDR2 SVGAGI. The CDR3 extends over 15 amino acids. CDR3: CASNPAGGPPYEQYF. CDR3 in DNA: TGTGCCAGCAACCCAGCGGGAGGGCCGCCATACGAGCAGTACTTC.

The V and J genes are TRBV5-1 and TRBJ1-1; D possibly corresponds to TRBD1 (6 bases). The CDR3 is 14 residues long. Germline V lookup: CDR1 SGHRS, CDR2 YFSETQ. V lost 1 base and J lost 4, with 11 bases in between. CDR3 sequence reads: CASSLLGAGTEAFF. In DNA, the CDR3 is TGCGCCAGCAGCTTGTTGGGGGCTGGCACTGAAGCTTTCTTT.

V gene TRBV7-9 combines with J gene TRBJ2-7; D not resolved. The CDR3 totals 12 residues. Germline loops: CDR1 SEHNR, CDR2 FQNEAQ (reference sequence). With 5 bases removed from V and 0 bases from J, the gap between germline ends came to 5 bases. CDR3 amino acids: CASSPGSYEQYF. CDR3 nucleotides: TGTGCCAGCAGCCCTGGCTCCTACGAGCAGTACTTC.

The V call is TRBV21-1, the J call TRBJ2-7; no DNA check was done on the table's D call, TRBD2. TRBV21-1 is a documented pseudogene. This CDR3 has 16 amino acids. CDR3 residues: CASSKVGSSLDYEQYV. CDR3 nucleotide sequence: TGTGCCAGCAGCAAAGTCGGGAGTAGCCTCGACTACGAGCAGTACGTC.

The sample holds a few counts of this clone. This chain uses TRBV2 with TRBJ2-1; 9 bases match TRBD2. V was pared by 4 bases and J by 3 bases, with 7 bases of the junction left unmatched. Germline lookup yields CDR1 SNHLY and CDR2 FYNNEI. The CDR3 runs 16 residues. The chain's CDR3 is CASSAAGGTFYNEQFF. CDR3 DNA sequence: TGTGCCAGCAGTGCGGCGGGGGGGACCTTCTACAATGAGCAGTTCTTC.

In DNA, the CDR3 is TGTGCCAGCAGCGCCTCGCGGACTCTCGGGGAGCAGTACTTC. It yields the protein CASSASRTLGEQYF. V usage is TRBV6-5 and J usage is TRBJ2-7; possibly TRBD2 for D (5 bases). Germline assignment: CDR1 MNHEY and CDR2 SVGAGI. The CDR3 runs 14 residues. The germline V and J ends were trimmed by 6 bases and 7 bases, with 19 bases remaining between them.

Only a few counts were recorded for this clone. Here the CDR3 DNA reads TGTGCCAGCAGCCCTTGGGGCACAGATACGCAGTATTTT. Translating it yields CASSPWGTDTQYF. The chain has TRBV27 and TRBJ2-3; D gene uncertain. The CDR3 length is 13 residues. Looked up from germline, CDR1 is MNHEY and CDR2 is SMNVEV (reference sequence). V lost 6 bases and J lost 1, with 8 bases in between.

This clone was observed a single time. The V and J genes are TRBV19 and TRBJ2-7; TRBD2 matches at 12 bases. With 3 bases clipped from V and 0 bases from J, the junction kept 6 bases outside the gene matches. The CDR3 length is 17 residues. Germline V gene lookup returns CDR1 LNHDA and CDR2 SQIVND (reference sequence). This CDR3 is CASSIHGTSGSSYEQYF. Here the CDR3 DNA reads TGTGCCAGTAGTATCCATGGGACTAGCGGGTCCTCCTACGAGCAGTACTTC.

CDR3 sequence (DNA): TGTGCCAGCAGTGAAGACGAGGTCCACACAGATACGCAGTATTTT. The encoded protein is CASSEDEVHTDTQYF. The genes are TRBV6-1 and TRBJ2-3; D gene ambiguous. The length of the CDR3 is 15 residues. The V gene lost 1 base and the J gene lost 2 bases, with 10 bases spanning the gap. Germline loops: CDR1 MNHNS, CDR2 SASEGT.

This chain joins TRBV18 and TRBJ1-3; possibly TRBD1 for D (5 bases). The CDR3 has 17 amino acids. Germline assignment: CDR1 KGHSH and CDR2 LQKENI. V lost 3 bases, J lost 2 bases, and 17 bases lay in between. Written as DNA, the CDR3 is TGTGCCAGCTCACCGACAGAATCCGTGACAACTGGAAACACCATATATTTT. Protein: CASSPTESVTTGNTIYF. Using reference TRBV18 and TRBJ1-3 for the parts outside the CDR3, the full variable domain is NAGVMQNPRHLVRRRGQEARLRCSPMKGHSHVYWYRQLPEEGLKFMVYLQKENIIDESGMPKERFSAEFPKEGPSILRIQQVVRGDSAAYFCASSPTESVTTGNTIYFGEGSWLTVV.

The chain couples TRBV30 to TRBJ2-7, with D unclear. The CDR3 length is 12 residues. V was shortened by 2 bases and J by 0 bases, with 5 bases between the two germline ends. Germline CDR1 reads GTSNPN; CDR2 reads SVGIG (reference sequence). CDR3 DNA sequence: TGTGCCTGGAGTTGGGACTCCTACGAGCAGTACTTC. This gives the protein CAWSWDSYEQYF. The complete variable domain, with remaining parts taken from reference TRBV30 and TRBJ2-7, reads SQTIHQWPATLVQPVGSPLSLECTVEGTSNPNLYWYRQAAGRGLQLLFYSVGIGQISSEVPQNLSASRPQDRQFILSSKKLLLSDSGFYLCAWSWDSYEQYFGPGTRLTVT.

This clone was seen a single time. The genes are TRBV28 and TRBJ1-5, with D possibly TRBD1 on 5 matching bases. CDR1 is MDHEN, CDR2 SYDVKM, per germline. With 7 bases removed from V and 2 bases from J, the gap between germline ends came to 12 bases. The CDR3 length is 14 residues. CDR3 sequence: CASNSGGGNQPQHF. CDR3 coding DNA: TGTGCCAGCAACTCGGGGGGAGGCAATCAGCCCCAGCATTTT.

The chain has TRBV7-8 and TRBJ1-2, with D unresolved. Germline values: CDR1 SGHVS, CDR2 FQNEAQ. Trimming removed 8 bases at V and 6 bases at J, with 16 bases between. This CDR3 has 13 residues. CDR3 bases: TGTGCCAGCGGTAGGGTCCCGCGGGATGGCTACACCTTC. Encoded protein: CASGRVPRDGYTF.

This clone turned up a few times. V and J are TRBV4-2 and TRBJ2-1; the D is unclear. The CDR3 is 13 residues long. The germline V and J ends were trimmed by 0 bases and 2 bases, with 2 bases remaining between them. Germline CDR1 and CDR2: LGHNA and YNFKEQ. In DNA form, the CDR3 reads TGTGCCAGCAGCCAAGATCCCTACAATGAGCAGTTCTTC. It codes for CASSQDPYNEQFF.